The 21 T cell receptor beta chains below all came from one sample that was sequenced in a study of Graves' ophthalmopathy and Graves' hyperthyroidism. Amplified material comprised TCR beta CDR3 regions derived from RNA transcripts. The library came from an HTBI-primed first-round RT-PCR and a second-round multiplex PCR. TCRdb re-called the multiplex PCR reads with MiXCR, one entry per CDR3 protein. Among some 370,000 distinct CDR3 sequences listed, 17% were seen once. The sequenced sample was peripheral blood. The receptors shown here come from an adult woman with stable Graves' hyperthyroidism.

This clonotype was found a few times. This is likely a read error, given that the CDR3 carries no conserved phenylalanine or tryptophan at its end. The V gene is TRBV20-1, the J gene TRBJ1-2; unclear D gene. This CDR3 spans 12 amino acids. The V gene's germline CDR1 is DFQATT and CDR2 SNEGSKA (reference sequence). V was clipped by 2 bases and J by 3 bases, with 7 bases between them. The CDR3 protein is CSARLTDYGYTS. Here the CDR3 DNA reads TGCAGTGCTAGACTAACAGACTATGGCTACACCTCC.

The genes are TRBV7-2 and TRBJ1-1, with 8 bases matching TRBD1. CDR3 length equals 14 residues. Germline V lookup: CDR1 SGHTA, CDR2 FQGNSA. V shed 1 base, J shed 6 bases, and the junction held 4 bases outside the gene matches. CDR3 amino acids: CASSLVQGASEAFF. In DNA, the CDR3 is TGTGCCAGCAGCTTAGTCCAGGGGGCTTCTGAAGCTTTCTTT. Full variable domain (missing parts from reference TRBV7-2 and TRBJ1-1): GAGVSQSPSNKVTEKGKDVELRCDPISGHTALYWYRQSLGQGLEFLIYFQGNSAPDKSGLPSDRFSAERTGGSVSTLTIQRTQQEDSAVYLCASSLVQGASEAFFGQGTRLTVV.

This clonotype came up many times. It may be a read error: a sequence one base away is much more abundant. The CDR3 nucleotides are TGTGCCAGCAGTTACTCGCAGGCCTACGGGCAGTACTTC. Protein sequence: CASSYSQAYGQYF. This chain uses TRBV6-2 or TRBV6-3 with TRBJ2-7; D is unresolved. The CDR3 is made up of 13 amino acids. CDR1 MNHEY and CDR2 SVGEGT come from the germline V gene.

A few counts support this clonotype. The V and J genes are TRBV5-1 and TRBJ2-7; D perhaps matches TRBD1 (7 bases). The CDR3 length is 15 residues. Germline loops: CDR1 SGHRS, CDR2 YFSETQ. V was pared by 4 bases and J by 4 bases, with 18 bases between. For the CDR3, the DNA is TGCGCCAGCAGCGGCAAAGCAGGGGGGTCTTACGAGCAGTACTTC. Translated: CASSGKAGGSYEQYF.

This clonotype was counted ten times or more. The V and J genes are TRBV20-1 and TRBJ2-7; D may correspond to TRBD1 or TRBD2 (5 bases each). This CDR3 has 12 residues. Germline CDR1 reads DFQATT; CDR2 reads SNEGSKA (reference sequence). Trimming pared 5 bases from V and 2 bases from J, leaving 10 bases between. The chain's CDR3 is CSAPGPPYEQYF. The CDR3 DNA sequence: TGCAGTGCTCCGGGACCACCCTACGAGCAGTACTTC.

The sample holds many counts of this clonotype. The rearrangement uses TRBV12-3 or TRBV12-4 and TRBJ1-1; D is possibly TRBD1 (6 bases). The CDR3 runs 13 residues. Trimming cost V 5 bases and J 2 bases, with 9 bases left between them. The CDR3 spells CASSRTANTEAFF. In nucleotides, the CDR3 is TGTGCCAGCAGTAGGACAGCTAACACTGAAGCTTTCTTT.

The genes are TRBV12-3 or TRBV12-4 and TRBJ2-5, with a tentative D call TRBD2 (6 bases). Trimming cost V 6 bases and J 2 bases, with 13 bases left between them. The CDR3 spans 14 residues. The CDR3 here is CASSLTGLQETQYF. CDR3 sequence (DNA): TGTGCCAGCAGCCTTACGGGACTTCAAGAGACCCAGTACTTC.

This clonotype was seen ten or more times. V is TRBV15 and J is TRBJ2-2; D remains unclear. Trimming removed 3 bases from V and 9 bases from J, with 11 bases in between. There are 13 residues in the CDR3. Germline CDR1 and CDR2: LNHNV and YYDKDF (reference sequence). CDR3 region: CATSSSAYRELFF. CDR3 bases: TGTGCCACCAGCAGCAGCGCCTATCGGGAGCTGTTTTTT.

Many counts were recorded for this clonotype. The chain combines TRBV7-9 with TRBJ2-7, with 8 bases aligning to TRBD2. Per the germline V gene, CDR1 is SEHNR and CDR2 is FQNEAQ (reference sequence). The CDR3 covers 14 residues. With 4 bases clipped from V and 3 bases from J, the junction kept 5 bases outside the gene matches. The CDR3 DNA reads TGTGCCAGCAGCTATGCAGCGGGAGACTACGAGCAGTACTTC. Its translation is CASSYAAGDYEQYF. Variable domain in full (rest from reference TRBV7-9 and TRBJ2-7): DTGVSQNPRHKITKRGQNVTFRCDPISEHNRLYWYRQTLGQGPEFLTYFQNEAQLEKSRLLSDRFSAERPKGSFSTLEIQRTEQGDSAMYLCASSYAAGDYEQYFGPGTRLTVT.

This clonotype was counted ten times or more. As DNA, the CDR3 is TGTGCCAGCAGCCTGAGGGACAGGGGGCGCAGGGGGGGCTACACCTTC. It codes for CASSLRDRGRRGGYTF. The chain links TRBV4-2 to TRBJ1-2, with 12 bases aligning to TRBD1. The CDR3 runs 16 residues. Germline loops: CDR1 LGHNA, CDR2 YNFKEQ. Trimming removed 4 bases from V and 8 bases from J; junction bases left unmatched: 11.

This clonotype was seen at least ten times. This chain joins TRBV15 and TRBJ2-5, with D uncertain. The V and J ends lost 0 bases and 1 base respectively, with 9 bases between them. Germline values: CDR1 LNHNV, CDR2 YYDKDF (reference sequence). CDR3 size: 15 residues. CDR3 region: CATSRDRGTQETQYF. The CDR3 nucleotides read TGTGCCACCAGCAGAGACCGTGGCACCCAAGAGACCCAGTACTTC. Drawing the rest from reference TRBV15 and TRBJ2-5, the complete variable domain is DAMVIQNPRYQVTQFGKPVTLSCSQTLNHNVMYWYQQKSSQAPKLLFHYYDKDFNNEADTPDNFQSRRPNTSFCFLDIRSPGLGDTAMYLCATSRDRGTQETQYFGPGTRLLVL.

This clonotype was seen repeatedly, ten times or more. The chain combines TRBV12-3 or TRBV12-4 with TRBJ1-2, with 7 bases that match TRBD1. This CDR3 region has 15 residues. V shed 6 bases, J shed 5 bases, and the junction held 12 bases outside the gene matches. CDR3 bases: TGTGCCAGCAGGTCATCCGGGACAGCCGCTTATGGCTACACCTTC. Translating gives CASRSSGTAAYGYTF.

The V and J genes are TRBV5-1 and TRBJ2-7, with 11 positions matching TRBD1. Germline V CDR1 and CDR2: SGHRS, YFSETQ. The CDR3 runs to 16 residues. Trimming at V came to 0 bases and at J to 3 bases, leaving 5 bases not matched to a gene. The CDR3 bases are TGCGCCAGCAGCTTGGATGGGACAGGGGGAGACTACGAGCAGTACTTC. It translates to CASSLDGTGGDYEQYF.

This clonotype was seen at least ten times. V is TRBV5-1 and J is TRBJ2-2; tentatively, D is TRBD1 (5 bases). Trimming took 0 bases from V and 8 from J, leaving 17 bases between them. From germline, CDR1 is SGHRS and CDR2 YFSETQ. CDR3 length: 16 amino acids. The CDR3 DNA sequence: TGCGCCAGCAGCTTGGGACCTAGGACACAACCAGGGGAGCTGTTTTTT. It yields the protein CASSLGPRTQPGELFF.

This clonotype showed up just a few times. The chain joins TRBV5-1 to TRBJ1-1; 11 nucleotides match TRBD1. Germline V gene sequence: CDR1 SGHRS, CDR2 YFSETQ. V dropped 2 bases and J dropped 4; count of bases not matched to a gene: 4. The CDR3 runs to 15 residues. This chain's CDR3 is CASSLTGTGGTEAFF. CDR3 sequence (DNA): TGCGCCAGCAGCTTAACCGGGACAGGGGGCACTGAAGCTTTCTTT.

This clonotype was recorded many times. CDR3 region: CSASTGGVGTQYF. For the CDR3, the DNA is TGCAGTGCTAGCACAGGGGGCGTTGGGACCCAGTACTTC. The chain carries TRBV20-1 and TRBJ2-5, with TRBD1 identical over 9 bases. The CDR3 consists of 13 residues. V was pared by 3 bases and J by 7 bases, with 6 bases of the junction left unmatched. CDR1 and CDR2 from the germline V gene are DFQATT and SNEGSKA (reference sequence).

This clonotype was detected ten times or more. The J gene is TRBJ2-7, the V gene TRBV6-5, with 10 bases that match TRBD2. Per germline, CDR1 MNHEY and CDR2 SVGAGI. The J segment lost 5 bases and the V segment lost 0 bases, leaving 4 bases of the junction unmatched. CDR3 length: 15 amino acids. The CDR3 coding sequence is TGTGCCAGCAGTTACTCGTCTAGCGGGAGCAACGAGCAGTACTTC. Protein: CASSYSSSGSNEQYF.

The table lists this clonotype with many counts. CDR3 DNA sequence: TGCAGCGTCCTGCCGGGACAGGGACTAGAGACCCAGTACTTC. It codes for CSVLPGQGLETQYF. V gene TRBV29-1 combines with J gene TRBJ2-5; 9 nucleotides match TRBD1. The germline CDR1 and CDR2 sequences are SQVTM and ANQGSEA. The junction had 9 bases not matched to a gene; V was cut back by 6 bases and J by 4 bases. The length of the CDR3 is 14 residues.

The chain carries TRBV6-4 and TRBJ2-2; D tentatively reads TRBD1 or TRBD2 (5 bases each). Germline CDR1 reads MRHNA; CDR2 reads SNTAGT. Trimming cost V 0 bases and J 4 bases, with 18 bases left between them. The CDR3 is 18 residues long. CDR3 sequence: CASSDSIGAWGSTGELFF. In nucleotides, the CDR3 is TGTGCCAGCAGTGACTCGATAGGAGCTTGGGGGAGCACCGGGGAGCTGTTTTTT.

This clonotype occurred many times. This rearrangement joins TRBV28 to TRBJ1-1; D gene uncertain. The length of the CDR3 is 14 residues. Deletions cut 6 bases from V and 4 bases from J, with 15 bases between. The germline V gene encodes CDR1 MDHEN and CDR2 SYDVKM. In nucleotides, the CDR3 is TGTGCCAGCAGCGTTCCTTTGAGGGCCACTGAAGCTTTCTTT. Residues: CASSVPLRATEAFF.

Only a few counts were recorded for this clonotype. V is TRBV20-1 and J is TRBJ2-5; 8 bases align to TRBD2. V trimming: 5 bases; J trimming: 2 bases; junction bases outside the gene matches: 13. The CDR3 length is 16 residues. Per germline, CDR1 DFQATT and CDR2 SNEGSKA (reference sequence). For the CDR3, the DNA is TGCAGTGCTCCCAACGGGGGGGTCTCATGGCAAGAGACCCAGTACTTC. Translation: CSAPNGGVSWQETQYF.